These 10 T cell receptor beta chains were sequenced from one sample in a study of T-cell reconstitution after alpha-beta-depleted transplantation in children. The TCRbeta library was prepared with unique molecular identifiers. TCRdb reprocessed the PCR reads with MiXCR, giving one entry per CDR3 protein. The sample has fewer than 150,000 distinct CDR3 sequences; 9.7% are singletons. The specimen comprised PBMCs, mostly from graft donor cells, sampled 180 days after TCRalphabeta/CD19-depleted stem cell transplant. The receptors derive from a girl under three years old who had a stem cell transplant for combined immunodeficiency, so the T cells may come from the graft donor.

This clonotype was observed a few times. The chain recombines TRBV18 with TRBJ2-5; the D is unclear. The V gene's germline CDR1 is KGHSH and CDR2 LQKENI. Trimming removed 3 bases at V and 2 bases at J, with 7 bases between. The CDR3 contains 13 residues. The CDR3 DNA sequence: TGTGCCAGCTCACCTTGGCAGCAAGAGACCCAGTACTTC. This encodes CASSPWQQETQYF.

The chain uses TRBV5-1 and TRBJ2-3; TRBD1 might be the D (5 bases). CDR1 and CDR2 from the germline V gene are SGHRS and YFSETQ. V was pared by 4 bases and J by 1 base, with 16 bases between. CDR3 length: 16 amino acids. This CDR3 is CASSLGIGQRTDTQYF. CDR3 nucleotide sequence: TGCGCCAGCAGCCTGGGGATCGGACAACGCACAGATACGCAGTATTTT. The complete variable domain, with remaining parts taken from reference TRBV5-1 and TRBJ2-3, reads KAGVTQTPRYLIKTRGQQVTLSCSPISGHRSVSWYQQTPGQGLQFLFEYFSETQRNKGNFPGRFSGRQFSNSRSEMNVSTLELGDSALYLCASSLGIGQRTDTQYFGPGTRLTVL.

This clonotype was seen repeatedly, ten times or more. This chain links TRBV5-1 with TRBJ2-7, with D possibly TRBD2 on 6 matching bases. The V gene lost 0 bases and the J gene lost 3 bases, with 10 bases spanning the gap. CDR3 length: 14 amino acids. The germline CDR1 and CDR2 sequences are SGHRS and YFSETQ. This CDR3 is CASSLGGGHYEQYF. CDR3 DNA: TGCGCCAGCAGCTTGGGTGGAGGGCACTACGAGCAGTACTTC. Full variable domain (outside the CDR3, taken from reference TRBV5-1 and TRBJ2-7): KAGVTQTPRYLIKTRGQQVTLSCSPISGHRSVSWYQQTPGQGLQFLFEYFSETQRNKGNFPGRFSGRQFSNSRSEMNVSTLELGDSALYLCASSLGGGHYEQYFGPGTRLTVT.

This clonotype has at least ten counts. The chain carries TRBV24-1 and TRBJ2-1, with 8 bases identical to TRBD2. V trimming: 0 bases; J trimming: 4 bases; junction bases outside the gene matches: 1. Germline V gives CDR1 KGHDR, CDR2 SFDVKD. CDR3 size: 15 residues. CDR3 sequence: CATSDLASGYNEQFF. CDR3 nucleotides: TGTGCCACCAGTGATTTGGCTAGCGGGTACAATGAGCAGTTCTTC.

The genes are TRBV28 and TRBJ2-5; 7 nucleotides align to TRBD2. The trim removed 3 bases at V and 3 bases at J, leaving 10 bases unmatched. The CDR3 extends over 16 amino acids. From germline, CDR1 is MDHEN and CDR2 SYDVKM. DNA for the CDR3: TGTGCCAGCAGTTTGTCTTACGGGAGGTATGAAGAGACCCAGTACTTC. This codes for CASSLSYGRYEETQYF. Based on the CDR3 plus reference TRBV28 and TRBJ2-5, the full variable domain is DVKVTQSSRYLVKRTGEKVFLECVQDMDHENMFWYRQDPGLGLRLIYFSYDVKMKEKGDIPEGYSVSREKKERFSLILESASTNQTSMYLCASSLSYGRYEETQYFGPGTRLLVL.

This clonotype was seen a handful of times. At one of its ends the junction is not consistent with the germline gene, which may arise from a read error. The rearrangement uses TRBV20-1 and TRBJ2-5; 14 bases line up with TRBD2. CDR1 and CDR2 (germline): DFQATT, SNEGSKA (reference sequence). This CDR3 has 18 residues. DNA for the CDR3: TGCAGCGCTAGCAGGGGGACTAGCGGGGGACCCGAGCAAGAGACCCAGTACTTC. Translating it yields CSASRGTSGGPEQETQYF.

This clonotype was seen at least ten times. The rearrangement uses TRBV5-1 and TRBJ2-1; no reliable D call. Germline CDR1 reads SGHRS; CDR2 reads YFSETQ. This CDR3 contains 16 residues. The ends were cut back, 0 bases at V and 5 bases at J, with 15 bases in the middle. In nucleotides, the CDR3 is TGCGCCAGCAGCTTGGCCTGGCAGAAAAGGGACAATGAGCAGTTCTTC. It translates to CASSLAWQKRDNEQFF.

This clonotype has just a few counts. This sequence joins TRBV20-1 and TRBJ2-3; D might be TRBD1 (5 bases). From germline, CDR1 is DFQATT and CDR2 SNEGSKA (reference sequence). The V gene lost 5 bases and the J gene lost 6 bases, with 12 bases spanning the gap. The CDR3 runs to 12 residues. CDR3 protein: CSALRPGDTQYF. DNA of the CDR3: TGCAGTGCTTTACGTCCAGGGGATACGCAGTATTTT.

The chain joins TRBV6-2 or TRBV6-3 to TRBJ2-5, with TRBD1 matching 7 bases. V was clipped by 6 bases and J by 4 bases; unmatched bases: 17. CDR1 MNHEY and CDR2 SVGEGT come from the germline V gene. The CDR3 is 17 amino acids. CDR3 coding DNA: TGTGCCAGCAGCCAACCCGCAGGACGAGGGGGCCGAGAGACCCAGTACTTC. Its translation is CASSQPAGRGGRETQYF.

This clonotype was found a few times. The J gene is TRBJ1-5, the V gene TRBV12-3 or TRBV12-4, with D unresolved. The CDR3 sequence is 14 residues long. Between the trimmed V and J ends, which lost 8 bases and 1 base, there was a span of 12 bases. The CDR3 is CASRALNSNQPQHF. CDR3 DNA: TGTGCCAGCCGGGCCCTCAACAGCAATCAGCCCCAGCATTTT.